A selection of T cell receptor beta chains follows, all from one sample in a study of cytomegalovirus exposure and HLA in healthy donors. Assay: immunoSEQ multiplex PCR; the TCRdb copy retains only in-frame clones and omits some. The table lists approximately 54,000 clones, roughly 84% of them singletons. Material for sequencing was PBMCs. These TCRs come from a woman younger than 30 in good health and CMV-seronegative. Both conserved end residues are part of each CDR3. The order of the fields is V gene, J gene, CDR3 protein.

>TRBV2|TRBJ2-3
CATPVTQYF
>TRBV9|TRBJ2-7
CASSVTSGSSEQYF
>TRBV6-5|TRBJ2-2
CASSSRGGSTGELFF
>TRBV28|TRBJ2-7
CASSPSGLAGGREQYF
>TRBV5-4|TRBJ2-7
CASRTTGTGAYEQYF
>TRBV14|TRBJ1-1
CASSWGVNTEAFF
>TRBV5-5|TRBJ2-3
CASSFGTVSTDTQYF
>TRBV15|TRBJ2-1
CATGGGEPSNEQFF
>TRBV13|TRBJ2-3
CASSYDARTSSPGRGTDTQYF
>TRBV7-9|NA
CASSYLVGESDEQYF
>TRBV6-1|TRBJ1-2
CASRGTSYGYTF
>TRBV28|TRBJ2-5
CASSSPDRSETQYF
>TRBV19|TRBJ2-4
CASSMPGLTKNIQYF
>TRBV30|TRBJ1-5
CAWSILAGTGNQPQHF
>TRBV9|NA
CASTGVEGEDEQYF
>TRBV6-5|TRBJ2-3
CASGRSSTDTQYF
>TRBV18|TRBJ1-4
CASSPGRGYGEKLFF